Listed below are T cell receptor beta chains from one sample, sequenced in a study of blood T cell repertoires in COVID-19. The protocol was immunoSEQ multiplex PCR, while the TCRdb copy is restricted to in-frame clones and leaves out a portion. The sample consists of a few hundred thousand clones, roughly 85% of them appearing once. Sequenced input: peripheral blood. All receptors come from a middle-aged man with acute or convalescent COVID-19. Each CDR3 is given with its conserved first and last residue. A D gene is named only where the DNA matches it firmly. Clone size is shown for a subset of rows, as once, few, many or a class of expanded clone.

J: TRBJ2-5; V: TRBV29-1; D: .; size: .; DNA: TGCAGCGTTGCACGGTTAGAAGAGACCCAGTACTTC; CDR3: CSVARLEETQYF
J: TRBJ1-1; V: TRBV6-1; D: TRBD1; size: .; DNA: TGTGCCAGCAGTGAACCCGGGACAGTAGGCACTGAAGCTTTCTTT; CDR3: CASSEPGTVGTEAFF
J: TRBJ1-2; V: TRBV14; D: .; size: few; DNA: TGTGCCAGCAGCCAATACAGGGTGGACTATGGCTACACCTTC; CDR3: CASSQYRVDYGYTF
J: TRBJ2-7; V: TRBV19; D: TRBD1; size: .; DNA: TGTGCCAGTAGACAGGACGGGACAGGCGCCTACGAGCAGTACTTC; CDR3: CASRQDGTGAYEQYF
J: TRBJ1-2; V: TRBV29-1; D: .; size: .; DNA: TGCAGCGTTGTATCACCCGGAGACAGACATTATGGCTACACCTTC; CDR3: CSVVSPGDRHYGYTF
J: TRBJ2-7; V: TRBV28; D: TRBD2; size: .; DNA: TGTGCCAGCAGTTTCGGGACTAGCTACGAGCAGTACTTC; CDR3: CASSFGTSYEQYF
J: TRBJ1-1; V: TRBV28; D: .; size: .; DNA: TGTGCCAGCAGTCCTACAGGGAACCCTGAAGCTTTCTTT; CDR3: CASSPTGNPEAFF
J: TRBJ1-5; V: TRBV6-5; D: TRBD1; size: .; DNA: TGTGCCAGCAGTTCGGACAGGGGTGGCAATCAGCCCCAGCATTTT; CDR3: CASSSDRGGNQPQHF
J: TRBJ1-1; V: TRBV19; D: .; size: .; DNA: TGTGCCAGTAGTATAGATCGGAACAGGCTGAACACTGAAGCTTTCTTT; CDR3: CASSIDRNRLNTEAFF
J: TRBJ2-7; V: TRBV15; D: TRBD1; size: .; DNA: TGTGCCACCAGCCGACAGGGCTCCTACGAGCAGTACTTC; CDR3: CATSRQGSYEQYF